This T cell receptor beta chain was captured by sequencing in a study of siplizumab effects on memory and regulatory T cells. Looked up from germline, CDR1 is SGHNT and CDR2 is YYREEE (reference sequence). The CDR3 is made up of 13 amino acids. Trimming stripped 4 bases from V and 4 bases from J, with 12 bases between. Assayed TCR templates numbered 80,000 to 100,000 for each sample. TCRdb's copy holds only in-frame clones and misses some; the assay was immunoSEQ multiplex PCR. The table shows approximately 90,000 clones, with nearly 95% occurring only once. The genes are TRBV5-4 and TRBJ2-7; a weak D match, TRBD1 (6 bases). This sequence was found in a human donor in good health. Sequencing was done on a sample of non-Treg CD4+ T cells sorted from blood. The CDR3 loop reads CASSPRGGYEQYF. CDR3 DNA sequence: TGTGCCAGCAGCCCCAGGGGTGGTTACGAGCAGTACTTC.